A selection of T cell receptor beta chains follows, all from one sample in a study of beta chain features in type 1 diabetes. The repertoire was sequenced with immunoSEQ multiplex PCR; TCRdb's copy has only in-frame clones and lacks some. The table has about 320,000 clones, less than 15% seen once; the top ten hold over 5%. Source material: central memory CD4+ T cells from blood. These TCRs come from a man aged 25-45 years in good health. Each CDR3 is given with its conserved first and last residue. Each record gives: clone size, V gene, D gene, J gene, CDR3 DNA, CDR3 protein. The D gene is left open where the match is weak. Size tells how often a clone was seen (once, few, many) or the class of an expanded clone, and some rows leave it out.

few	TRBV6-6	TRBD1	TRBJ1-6	TGTGCCAGCACCAAATACCCGGGACAGGGGAAGACACCCCTCCACTTT	CASTKYPGQGKTPLHF
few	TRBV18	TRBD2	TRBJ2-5	TGTGCCAGCTCAGGGCCGGGACTAGCGGGACCCACCGAGACCCAGTACTTC	CASSGPGLAGPTETQYF
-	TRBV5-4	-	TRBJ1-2	TGTGCCAGCAGCTTTATTGGAGATAACTATGGCTACACCTTC	CASSFIGDNYGYTF
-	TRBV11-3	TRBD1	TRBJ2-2	TGTGCCAGCAGCTTCGACAGGGCCGGGGAGCTGTTTTTT	CASSFDRAGELFF
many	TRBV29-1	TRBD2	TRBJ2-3	TGCAGCGTTGGTAGAAGCGGGGGACGCACAGATACGCAGTATTTT	CSVGRSGGRTDTQYF
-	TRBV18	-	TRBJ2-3	TGTGCCAGCTCACCAGGACAGATCGGAACAGATACGCAGTATTTT	CASSPGQIGTDTQYF
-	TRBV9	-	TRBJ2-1	TGTGCCAGCAGCGTAGACTCCAACTCCTACAATGAGCAGTTCTTC	CASSVDSNSYNEQFF
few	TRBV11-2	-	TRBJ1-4	TGTGCCGTCAGGGCCGATTCTAATGAAAAACTGTTTTTT	CAVRADSNEKLFF
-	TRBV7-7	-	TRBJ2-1	TGCGCCAGCAGCCAAGAAGGGGGGGGCTACAATGAGCAGTTCTTC	CASSQEGGGYNEQFF
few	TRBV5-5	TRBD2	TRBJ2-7	TGTGCCAGCACCCAAATTAGGGCGGGGGGCCGCCTCTCCTACGAGCAGTACTTC	CASTQIRAGGRLSYEQYF
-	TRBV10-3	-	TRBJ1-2	TGTGCCATCATGGACCCCTTGGGGACCTATGGCTACACCTTC	CAIMDPLGTYGYTF
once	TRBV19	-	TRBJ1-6	TGTGCCAGTAGTATAGGGCAGGGAGGTTGGAATTCACCCCTCCACTTT	CASSIGQGGWNSPLHF
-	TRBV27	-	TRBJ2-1	TGTGCCAGCAGTTCCGGCCCCCTCGGACTCCCCTACAATGAGCAGTTCTTC	CASSSGPLGLPYNEQFF
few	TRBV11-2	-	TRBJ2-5	TGTGCCAGCAGCTCCTGGGGTCGAGAGACCCAGTACTTC	CASSSWGRETQYF
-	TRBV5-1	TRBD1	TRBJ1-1	TGCGCCAGCAGCTTGGCAGGGGGAGGCACTGAAGCTTTCTTT	CASSLAGGGTEAFF
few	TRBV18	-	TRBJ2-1	TGTGCCAGCTCCCCCTTAGGGAGCGTCGACAATGAGCAGTTCTTC	CASSPLGSVDNEQFF
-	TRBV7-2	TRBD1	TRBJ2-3	TGTGCCAGCAGCATAGACAGGGGCGTGCAGTATTTT	CASSIDRGVQYF
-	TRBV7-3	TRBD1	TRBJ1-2	TGTGCCAGCAGCTTGGATGGGAAGGGGGCTGCCTACTTC	CASSLDGKGAAYF